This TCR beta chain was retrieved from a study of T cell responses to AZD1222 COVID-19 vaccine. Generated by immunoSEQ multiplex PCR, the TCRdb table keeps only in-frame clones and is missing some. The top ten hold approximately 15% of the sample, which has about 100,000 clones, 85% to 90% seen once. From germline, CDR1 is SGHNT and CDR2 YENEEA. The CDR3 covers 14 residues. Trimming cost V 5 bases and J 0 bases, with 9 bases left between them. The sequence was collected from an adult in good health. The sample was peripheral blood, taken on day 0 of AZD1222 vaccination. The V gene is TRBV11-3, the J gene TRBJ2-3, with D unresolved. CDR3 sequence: CASSLSGSTDTQYF. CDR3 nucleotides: TGTGCCAGCAGCCTTAGTGGTAGCACAGATACGCAGTATTTT.